This entry lists 3 T cell receptor beta chains sequenced from one sample in a study of blood T cell repertoires in COVID-19. Profiling relied on immunoSEQ multiplex PCR, and the TCRdb table lists in-frame clones only, not all of them. In the table there are approximately 530,000 clones, less than 90% of which are singletons. Sequenced material: peripheral blood. Receptors originate from a woman between 50 and 59 years old with COVID-19, enrolled during active disease.

The V and J genes are TRBV5-8 and TRBJ1-5, with D unresolved. Between the trimmed V and J ends, which lost 1 base and 7 bases, there was a span of 6 bases. The CDR3 has 12 residues. Germline V gene data show CDR1 as SGHTS and CDR2 as YDEGEE. The DNA of the CDR3 is TGTGCCAGCAGCTTGAGAGGACAGCCCCAGCATTTT. Its protein product is CASSLRGQPQHF.

This rearrangement joins TRBV7-2 to TRBJ2-3; 7 nucleotides agree with TRBD1. The CDR3 spans 15 residues. With V trimmed by 1 base and J by 6 bases, 7 bases remained unmatched. The germline V gene has CDR1 SGHTA and CDR2 FQGNSA. The CDR3 protein is CASSLGLGTADTQYF. In DNA, the CDR3 is TGTGCCAGCAGCTTAGGACTCGGGACAGCGGATACGCAGTATTTT.

The chain uses TRBV6-5 and TRBJ2-5; 7 nucleotides align to TRBD1. This CDR3 is built from 14 residues. Germline assignment: CDR1 MNHEY and CDR2 SVGAGI. V shed 11 bases, J shed 1 base, and the junction held 10 bases outside the gene matches. CDR3 DNA sequence: TGTGCCGCCTCAACCGACAGGGTCCAAGAGACCCAGTACTTC. This codes for CAASTDRVQETQYF.